These 26 T cell receptor beta chains were sequenced from one sample in a study of blood T cell repertoires in COVID-19. TCRdb keeps only in-frame clones here, not all; method: immunoSEQ multiplex PCR. In the table there are approximately 250,000 clones, approximately 86% of which are singletons. Sequenced: peripheral blood. The receptor set was obtained from a man aged 18 to 29 with active or convalescent COVID-19.

The chain carries TRBV29-1 and TRBJ2-3; 10 bases are shared with TRBD2. V lost 2 bases to trimming and J lost 9 bases; unmatched junction nucleotides: 5. CDR1 SQVTM and CDR2 ANQGSEA come from the germline V gene. The CDR3 has 13 residues. The CDR3 region is CSVETSGAGTQYF. The DNA for the CDR3 is TGCAGCGTTGAAACTAGCGGGGCTGGAACGCAGTATTTT.

The chain couples TRBV2 to TRBJ2-1, with 12 bases matching TRBD2. The trim removed 4 bases at V and 4 bases at J, leaving 8 bases unmatched. Germline assignment: CDR1 SNHLY and CDR2 FYNNEI. The CDR3 has 17 residues. The CDR3 DNA follows: TGTGCCAGCAGTGTGACTCTAGCGGGGGGGATTTACAATGAGCAGTTCTTC. Translation gives CASSVTLAGGIYNEQFF.

V gene TRBV28 combines with J gene TRBJ1-6, with 7 bases identical to TRBD1. The CDR3 loop spans 15 amino acids. The V segment lost 6 bases and the J segment 14 bases; nucleotides outside the gene matches: 16. CDR1 and CDR2 from the germline V gene are MDHEN and SYDVKM. CDR3 region: CASSEVGGRHGTLHF. The CDR3 nucleotides read TGTGCCAGCAGCGAGGTAGGGGGCCGGCACGGAACCCTCCACTTT.

This sequence joins TRBV5-6 and TRBJ2-3; 10 positions match TRBD2. Germline values: CDR1 SGHDT, CDR2 YYEEEE. This CDR3 comprises 19 residues. Trimming removed 0 bases from V and 1 base from J; junction bases left unmatched: 11. The CDR3 DNA sequence: TGTGCCAGCAGCTTGGAATCGTTGGGCCTAGCGGGGGGCACAGATACGCAGTATTTT. Translating it yields CASSLESLGLAGGTDTQYF.

The chain joins TRBV7-9 to TRBJ2-1; 8 bases are shared with TRBD2. After removal of 5 bases from V and 7 bases from J, the junction contained 7 bases not matched to a gene. Per the germline V gene, CDR1 is SEHNR and CDR2 is FQNEAQ (reference sequence). The CDR3 runs to 14 residues. In nucleotides, the CDR3 is TGTGCCAGCAGCCCCCGGGGGGGAGTAAATGAGCAGTTCTTC. It translates to CASSPRGGVNEQFF.

The chain recombines TRBV6-4 with TRBJ2-1; 7 positions agree with TRBD2. The CDR3 consists of 15 residues. Germline V gene sequence: CDR1 MRHNA, CDR2 SNTAGT. J gave up 4 bases and V 7 bases, and 10 bases lay outside the gene matches. The CDR3 DNA is TGTGCCAGCACCGGGACGGGGGGACTATACAATGAGCAGTTCTTC. It yields the protein CASTGTGGLYNEQFF.

This rearrangement joins TRBV10-2 to TRBJ2-7; 7 nucleotides agree with TRBD1. The junction had 5 bases not matched to a gene; V was cut back by 5 bases and J by 4 bases. Germline CDR1 WSHSY, CDR2 SAAADI. CDR3 length equals 13 residues. CDR3 in DNA: TGCGCCAGCAGTCTGGGACAGCATTACGAGCAGTACTTC. Amino acid sequence: CASSLGQHYEQYF.

The rearrangement joins TRBV24-1 to TRBJ2-1, with TRBD2 matching over 9 bases. The V gene's germline CDR1 is KGHDR and CDR2 SFDVKD. V dropped 4 bases and J dropped 14; count of bases not matched to a gene: 8. The CDR3 spans 13 residues. The CDR3 nucleotides read TGTGCCACCAGTGAGAATAGCGGGAGTCGAAAGTTCTTC. This encodes CATSENSGSRKFF.

This rearrangement joins TRBV5-1 to TRBJ1-1; TRBD1 might be the D (6 bases). Trimming took off 4 bases at V and 7 bases at J, with 20 bases between the two ends. Germline assignment: CDR1 SGHRS and CDR2 YFSETQ. This CDR3 has 15 amino acids. CDR3 DNA sequence: TGCGCCAGCAGCCCCCATTTGGGACAACCAAGTGAAGCTTTCTTT. Its translation is CASSPHLGQPSEAFF. The full variable domain, in which reference TRBV5-1 and TRBJ1-1 provide the parts outside the CDR3, is KAGVTQTPRYLIKTRGQQVTLSCSPISGHRSVSWYQQTPGQGLQFLFEYFSETQRNKGNFPGRFSGRQFSNSRSEMNVSTLELGDSALYLCASSPHLGQPSEAFFGQGTRLTVV.

The chain couples TRBV13 to TRBJ1-1, with D possibly TRBD1 on 5 matching bases. CDR3 length: 16 amino acids. Germline CDR1 PRHDT, CDR2 FYEKMQ (reference sequence). V lost 5 bases, J lost 1 base, and 17 bases lay in between. This CDR3 is CASSRGPVNGNTEAFF. The CDR3 DNA reads TGTGCCAGCAGCAGGGGCCCGGTTAATGGGAACACTGAAGCTTTCTTT.

In this sample, this clone turned up a few times. The CDR3 DNA is TGTGCCACCAGCAGAGAGCTCCCAGGCCAGAATGAAAAACTGTTTTTT. This translates into CATSRELPGQNEKLFF. V is TRBV15 and J is TRBJ1-4; D uncertain. Between the trimmed V and J ends, which lost 0 bases and 5 bases, there was a span of 13 bases. The CDR3 runs to 16 residues. Germline V lookup: CDR1 LNHNV, CDR2 YYDKDF (reference sequence).

V and J are TRBV11-2 and TRBJ2-5; no clear D. CDR1 and CDR2 (germline): SGHAT, FQNNGV. The CDR3 consists of 17 residues. The V end lost 0 bases, the J end lost 5 bases, and 19 bases lay between the germline ends. CDR3 loop: CASSLDVALNGAETQYF. CDR3 DNA sequence: TGTGCCAGCAGCTTAGATGTCGCACTAAACGGCGCGGAGACCCAGTACTTC.

The chain joins TRBV6-1 to TRBJ1-6; possible D gene TRBD1, 6 bases. The CDR3 covers 14 residues. Germline CDR1 reads MNHNS; CDR2 reads SASEGT. Trimming shortened V by 2 bases and J by 6 bases, and 8 bases separated the two germline ends. CDR3 DNA: TGTGCCAGCAGTGAACAGGGGTCTAATTCACCCCTCCACTTT. Protein sequence: CASSEQGSNSPLHF.

This clone has only one observation. This chain connects TRBV5-4 to TRBJ2-3, with D maybe TRBD1 (6 bases). Trimming removed 3 bases from V and 2 bases from J, with 13 bases in between. Germline V gene data show CDR1 as SGHNT and CDR2 as YYREEE (reference sequence). This CDR3 is 15 amino acids long. The CDR3 DNA sequence: TGTGCCAGCAGCTCAGGGGCGGCCGACACAGATACGCAGTATTTT. Translated: CASSSGAADTDTQYF.

V usage is TRBV11-2 and J usage is TRBJ2-5; D perhaps matches TRBD2 (7 bases). CDR3 length: 16 amino acids. Per germline, CDR1 SGHAT and CDR2 FQNNGV. V was shortened by 5 bases and J by 0 bases, with 16 bases between the two germline ends. CDR3: CASSVRGAPNQETQYF. Written as DNA, the CDR3 is TGTGCCAGCAGCGTACGGGGGGCCCCAAACCAAGAGACCCAGTACTTC.

The genes are TRBV4-2 and TRBJ1-6; 7 nucleotides line up with TRBD1. Per germline, CDR1 LGHNA and CDR2 YNFKEQ. This CDR3 spans 20 amino acids. V was clipped by 3 bases and J by 7 bases; unmatched bases: 21. CDR3 nucleotide sequence: TGTGCCAGCAGCCATACCCCGGGACAGTCGTTTGAGGTGTGGAATTCACCCCTCCACTTT. It encodes CASSHTPGQSFEVWNSPLHF.

This chain joins TRBV29-1 and TRBJ2-5; D is undetermined. Germline CDR1 SQVTM, CDR2 ANQGSEA. CDR3 length equals 11 residues. V was cut by 2 bases and J by 5 bases, with 6 bases left in between. DNA for the CDR3: TGCAGCGTTGAATTGGAGGAGACCCAGTACTTC. Residues: CSVELEETQYF.

This chain links TRBV28 with TRBJ2-7; D is possibly TRBD1 (5 bases). The CDR3 sequence is 18 residues long. Per the germline V gene, CDR1 is MDHEN and CDR2 is SYDVKM. V lost 6 bases and J lost 0, with 24 bases in between. The CDR3 nucleotides are TGTGCCAGCAGGCGTTACCCCGGTCGTTGGGGCAGCTCCTACGAGCAGTACTTC. Its protein is CASRRYPGRWGSSYEQYF.

The gene calls are TRBV4-3 and TRBJ1-2; no firm D call. Germline lookup yields CDR1 LGHNA and CDR2 YSLEER. The CDR3 is 16 residues long. Trimming stripped 0 bases from V and 0 bases from J, with 11 bases between. The CDR3 nucleotides read TGCGCCAGCAGCCAAGATCGTCACAGTGCTAACTATGGCTACACCTTC. Amino acid sequence: CASSQDRHSANYGYTF.

The rearrangement joins TRBV11-1 to TRBJ2-2; TRBD2 is a possible D gene (6 bases). This CDR3 is built from 14 residues. Germline assignment: CDR1 SGHAT and CDR2 FQDESV (reference sequence). Deletions cut 6 bases from V and 7 bases from J, with 15 bases between. The CDR3 reads CASRWDSSVGELFF. The DNA for the CDR3 is TGTGCCAGCAGATGGGACTCCAGCGTCGGGGAGCTGTTTTTT.

The chain uses TRBV21-1 and TRBJ1-6; TRBD1, the table's D call, was not compared with the DNA. TRBV21-1 is listed as a pseudogene. The length of the CDR3 is 12 residues. This CDR3 reads CASSRQNSPLHF. The CDR3 region has the DNA TGTGCCAGCAGCAGACAAAACTCACCCCTCCACTTT.

This clone came up a few times. This chain links TRBV7-9 with TRBJ1-6; 7 bases align to TRBD1. This CDR3 has 14 residues. Germline-derived CDR1 and CDR2 are SEHNR and FQNEAQ (reference sequence). V shed 6 bases and J 10 bases; nucleotides not matched to a gene: 9. The CDR3 region is CASRNTGERSPLHF. CDR3 bases: TGTGCCAGCAGAAACACAGGGGAGCGATCACCCCTCCACTTT. Using reference TRBV7-9 and TRBJ1-6 for the parts outside the CDR3, the full variable domain is DTGVSQNPRHKITKRGQNVTFRCDPISEHNRLYWYRQTLGQGPEFLTYFQNEAQLEKSRLLSDRFSAERPKGSFSTLEIQRTEQGDSAMYLCASRNTGERSPLHFGNGTRLTVT.

In its sample, this clone was seen once. This chain joins TRBV12-5 and TRBJ2-7; a possible D gene is TRBD2 (6 bases). The V gene's germline CDR1 is LGHNT and CDR2 FRNRAP. This CDR3 spans 14 amino acids. The germline V and J ends were trimmed by 3 bases and 3 bases, with 12 bases remaining between them. The CDR3 spells CASGLGGAFYEQYF. The CDR3 DNA follows: TGTGCTAGTGGTTTAGGAGGGGCATTCTACGAGCAGTACTTC.

The chain is built from TRBV11-3 and TRBJ1-2; D is possibly TRBD1 (5 bases). The V gene's germline CDR1 is SGHNT and CDR2 YENEEA. The CDR3 length is 13 residues. V shed 0 bases and J shed 8 bases, with 10 bases lying between them. The CDR3 sequence: CASSLDGGRGYTF. CDR3 bases: TGTGCCAGCAGCTTAGATGGGGGGAGAGGCTACACCTTC.

The V call is TRBV27, the J call TRBJ2-7; 10 nucleotides match TRBD1. Per the germline V gene, CDR1 is MNHEY and CDR2 is SMNVEV (reference sequence). The junction had 7 bases not matched to a gene; V was cut back by 1 base and J by 7 bases. The CDR3 runs 15 residues. In DNA, the CDR3 is TGTGCCAGCAGTTTATTGGGTGGGACAGGGGAGGAGCAGTACTTC. Amino acids: CASSLLGGTGEEQYF.

J is TRBJ2-5 and V is TRBV24-1, with D uncertain. The CDR3 length is 14 residues. Trimming left V 3 bases short and J 5 bases short, with 12 bases between. The germline V gene has CDR1 KGHDR and CDR2 SFDVKD. This CDR3 is CATSDRVPPETQYF. The CDR3 DNA reads TGTGCCACCAGTGATCGGGTCCCCCCGGAGACCCAGTACTTC.